This TCR beta chain originates from a study of T cells in women clearing cervical HPV infection. Study findings and constraints: Combining TCR richness with V gene abundances gave approximately 0.84 AUC.

On this clone itself: The antigen is undetermined. The read falls 3 residues short of the CDR3 end, and the missing part is taken from the germline J gene.

Profiled with immunoSEQ multiplex PCR; TCRdb holds only in-frame clones, not every one. This sample's table has under 40,000 clones. CDR1 and CDR2 from the germline V gene are LGHNA and YNFKEQ. J lost 9 bases, V lost 1 base, and 16 bases had no gene match. This CDR3 has 18 residues. The sequenced sample was blood buffy coat. This rearrangement joins TRBV4-2 to TRBJ2-1, with 9 bases aligning to TRBD2. The receptor was derived from a woman between 18 and 70 years old with a cervical HPV16 infection that either progressed to CIN3+ or cleared (not recorded which). The CDR3 bases that were read are TGTGCCAGCAGCCAAGCCAATGGCGGGAGGGCCTTTATGGGTGAG. This sequence encodes CASSQANGGRAFMGE. The complete CDR3 protein is CASSQANGGRAFMGEQFF.